This entry lists 2 T cell receptor beta chains sequenced from one sample in a study of T cells in Graves' hyperthyroidism and ophthalmopathy. Researchers took RNA transcripts and amplified the TCR beta CDR3 regions from them. The study used the HTBI primer set for a first-round RT-PCR of the TCR CDR3. Via MiXCR, TCRdb re-called the multiplex PCR reads, giving one row per CDR3 protein. The data show just under 750,000 distinct CDR3 sequences, with 30% to 40% seen just once and around 31% held by the top ten. The sequencing sample was made of blood. Receptors were obtained from a woman aged 40 to 50 with Graves' hyperthyroidism.

The rearrangement links TRBV10-3 to TRBJ1-1; a possible D gene is TRBD1 (6 bases). The CDR3 totals 11 residues. The ends were cut back, 11 bases at V and 11 bases at J, with 18 bases in the middle. Germline V lookup: CDR1 ENHRY, CDR2 SYGVKD. CDR3 nucleotide sequence: TGTGCCTCCGAAACCCAGGGGAAGGCTTTCTTT. Its protein is CASETQGKAFF.

With respect to this clonotype: Just one base apart from a much larger clone, this may be a read error. The genes are TRBV7-2 and TRBJ1-1, with 7 bases aligning to TRBD1. Germline lookup yields CDR1 SGHTA and CDR2 FQGNSA. This CDR3 has 15 amino acids. V shed 8 bases and J 6 bases; nucleotides not matched to a gene: 15. The CDR3 region is CASVRSTGANAEAFF. The DNA for the CDR3 is TGTGCCAGCGTGCGATCAACAGGGGCTAACGCTGAAGCTTTCTTT.